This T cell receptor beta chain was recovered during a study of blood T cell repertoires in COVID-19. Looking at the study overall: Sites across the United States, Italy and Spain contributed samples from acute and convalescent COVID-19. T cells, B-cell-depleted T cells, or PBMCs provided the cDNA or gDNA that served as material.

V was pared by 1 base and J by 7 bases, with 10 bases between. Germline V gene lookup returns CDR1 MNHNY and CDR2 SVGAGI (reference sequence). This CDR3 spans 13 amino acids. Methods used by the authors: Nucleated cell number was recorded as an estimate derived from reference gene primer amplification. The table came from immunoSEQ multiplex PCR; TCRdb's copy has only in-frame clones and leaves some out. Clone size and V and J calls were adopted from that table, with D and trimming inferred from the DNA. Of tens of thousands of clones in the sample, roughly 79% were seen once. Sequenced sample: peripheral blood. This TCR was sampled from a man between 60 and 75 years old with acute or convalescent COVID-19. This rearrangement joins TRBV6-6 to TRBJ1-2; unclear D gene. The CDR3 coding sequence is TGTGCCAGCAGTTACTTCCCCCGGGGTGGCTACACCTTC. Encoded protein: CASSYFPRGGYTF.